This T cell receptor (beta chain) was captured in a study of T cell responses to AZD1222 COVID-19 vaccine. Study-wide points: Vaccine-associated CD4 TCRs spanned spike, dominant at 160-218 and 743-854. Receipt of two AZD1222 doses was followed by a rise in Spike-specific TCR breadth and depth. Repertoires were obtained solely post-peak T cell response. At baseline, seropositivity was found in only 5 to 7 AZD1222 recipients.

This CDR3 spans 15 amino acids. Germline loops: CDR1 MDHEN, CDR2 SYDVKM. V dropped 2 bases and J dropped 3 bases, with 11 bases sitting between them. About this clone itself: What it binds is not known.

Profiled with immunoSEQ multiplex PCR; TCRdb holds only in-frame clones, not every one. The sample lists about 160,000 clones, over 80% seen once, with 1.5% to 2% in the top ten. The chain has TRBV28 and TRBJ1-3; D unclear. The TCR was taken from an adult in good health. The input for sequencing was peripheral blood, taken on day 0 of AZD1222 vaccination. The DNA of the CDR3 is TGTGCCAGCAGTTTAGCGGGGATAAATGGAAACACCATATATTTT. Translation gives CASSLAGINGNTIYF. The variable domain in full, completed from reference TRBV28 and TRBJ1-3, reads DVKVTQSSRYLVKRTGEKVFLECVQDMDHENMFWYRQDPGLGLRLIYFSYDVKMKEKGDIPEGYSVSREKKERFSLILESASTNQTSMYLCASSLAGINGNTIYFGEGSWLTVV.